These 28 T cell receptor beta chains share one sample of origin, sequenced in a study of CD8+ T cells in alopecia areata. RNA extraction and reverse transcription yielded cDNA as sequencing template. The table came from immunoSEQ multiplex PCR; TCRdb's copy has only in-frame clones and leaves some out. The profile shows some 150,000 clones, more than 85% of them singletons. Sample treatment: oral pan-JAK inhibitor, 5-10 mg twice daily. The sample was CD8+ T cells sorted from blood, taken at week 4, from a patient treated with tofacitinib. All receptors come from a human donor with alopecia areata.

The CDR3 spells CASSLTGTLSYEQYF. The CDR3 DNA is TGCGCCAGCAGCCTAACCGGGACTCTCTCCTACGAGCAGTACTTC. This chain joins TRBV4-1 and TRBJ2-7; maybe TRBD2 (6 bases). Germline assignment: CDR1 MGHRA and CDR2 YSYEKL. The V end lost 4 bases, the J end lost 0 bases, and 13 bases lay between the germline ends. CDR3 length: 15 residues.

CDR3 region: CASSVAGEGQYYGYTF. The CDR3 DNA reads TGTGCCAGCAGCGTAGCTGGCGAGGGACAGTACTATGGCTACACCTTC. The V call is TRBV9, the J call TRBJ1-2; 7 bases are a match to TRBD1. This CDR3 region has 16 residues. The germline V gene encodes CDR1 SGDLS and CDR2 YYNGEE. Trimming cost V 0 bases and J 3 bases; bases outside gene matches: 8.

This chain connects TRBV5-6 to TRBJ2-3; D not certain. The CDR3 has 13 amino acids. The germline gives CDR1 SGHDT, CDR2 YYEEEE. V was clipped by 4 bases and J by 3 bases, with 9 bases between them. The CDR3 coding sequence is TGTGCCAGCAGCCCCGGACCGACAGATACGCAGTATTTT. Protein sequence: CASSPGPTDTQYF.

CDR3 amino acids: CASSALADGNEQFF. In DNA form, the CDR3 reads TGTGCCAGCAGTGCGCTAGCGGATGGCAATGAGCAGTTCTTC. The genes are TRBV2 and TRBJ2-1; 7 bases line up with TRBD2. CDR1 SNHLY and CDR2 FYNNEI come from the germline V gene. This CDR3 has 14 amino acids. V trimming: 4 bases; J trimming: 6 bases; junction bases outside the gene matches: 6.

This chain links TRBV5-5 with TRBJ2-3; D ambiguous. The V end lost 7 bases, the J end lost 1 base, and 4 bases lay between the germline ends. This CDR3 is built from 11 residues. Germline CDR1 reads SGHKS; CDR2 reads YYEKEE (reference sequence). In DNA form, the CDR3 reads TGTGCCAGCGGCCGCACAGATACGCAGTATTTT. As protein: CASGRTDTQYF.

The V and J genes are TRBV9 and TRBJ2-1, with 10 nucleotides matching TRBD2. Trimming at V came to 1 base and at J to 7 bases, leaving 2 bases not matched to a gene. The V gene's germline CDR1 is SGDLS and CDR2 YYNGEE. The CDR3 sequence is 14 residues long. This chain's CDR3 is CASSVISGGNEQFF. The CDR3 nucleotides read TGTGCCAGCAGCGTAATTAGCGGGGGGAATGAGCAGTTCTTC.

The rearrangement links TRBV27 to TRBJ2-5; D may be TRBD2 (6 bases). The CDR3 has 13 residues. Between the trimmed V and J ends, which lost 3 bases and 3 bases, there was a span of 8 bases. Germline V gene sequence: CDR1 MNHEY, CDR2 SMNVEV (reference sequence). CDR3: CASSLGEEETQYF. For the CDR3, the DNA is TGTGCCAGCAGTTTGGGGGAGGAAGAGACCCAGTACTTC.

This clone appeared a single time. The gene calls are TRBV6-5 and TRBJ1-3; D gene uncertain. Trimming removed 8 bases from V and 0 bases from J, with 11 bases in between. Germline V gene sequence: CDR1 MNHEY, CDR2 SVGAGI. The CDR3 is made up of 14 amino acids. In DNA form, the CDR3 reads TGTGCCAGCGTCGGGCTCAGCTCTGGAAACACCATATATTTT. This sequence encodes CASVGLSSGNTIYF.

This clone was seen only a few times. The chain carries TRBV5-1 and TRBJ2-3; TRBD1 matches 8 bases. V shed 0 bases, J shed 2 bases, and the junction held 2 bases outside the gene matches. This CDR3 has 15 amino acids. The germline V gene has CDR1 SGHRS and CDR2 YFSETQ. CDR3 nucleotides: TGCGCCAGCAGCTTGGTCCAGGGGGCCACAGATACGCAGTATTTT. It yields the protein CASSLVQGATDTQYF.

The chain combines TRBV2 with TRBJ1-1; perhaps TRBD1 as D (5 bases). Germline-derived CDR1 and CDR2 are SNHLY and FYNNEI. Trimming cost V 4 bases and J 10 bases, with 7 bases left between them. This CDR3 spans 10 amino acids. The CDR3 protein is CASSAGGAFF. CDR3 sequence (DNA): TGTGCCAGCAGTGCCGGGGGAGCTTTCTTT.

Points on this clone: Other nucleotide sequences in the sample specify the same CDR3. V usage is TRBV7-9 and J usage is TRBJ1-5; D is unclear. Germline V gives CDR1 SEHNR, CDR2 FQNEAQ (reference sequence). The V gene lost 4 bases and the J gene lost 5 bases, with 6 bases spanning the gap. CDR3 length: 12 amino acids. This CDR3 is CASSSLDQPQHF. The CDR3, as DNA: TGTGCCAGCAGCTCCCTTGATCAGCCCCAGCATTTT.

In regard to this clone: Other DNA sequences from this sample encode an identical CDR3 as well. V usage is TRBV19 and J usage is TRBJ2-7; D perhaps matches TRBD2 (5 bases). The germline CDR1 and CDR2 sequences are LNHDA and SQIVND (reference sequence). The CDR3 totals 14 residues. Deletions cut 2 bases from V and 1 base from J, with 9 bases between. The CDR3 here is CASSIQGSSYEQYF. The CDR3 DNA is TGTGCCAGTAGTATACAAGGGAGTTCCTACGAGCAGTACTTC.

The rearrangement joins TRBV27 to TRBJ2-1; 7 positions match TRBD1. Germline-derived CDR1 and CDR2 are MNHEY and SMNVEV (reference sequence). V shed 5 bases, J shed 10 bases, and the junction held 2 bases outside the gene matches. This CDR3 spans 11 amino acids. CDR3 coding DNA: TGTGCCAGCAGTGTACAGGGGGAGCAGTTCTTC. Its translation: CASSVQGEQFF.

The rearrangement uses TRBV29-1 and TRBJ2-2; D is unresolved. The CDR3 runs to 13 residues. Looked up from germline, CDR1 is SQVTM and CDR2 is ANQGSEA. Trimming took 7 bases from V and 0 from J, leaving 9 bases between them. In DNA, the CDR3 is TGCAGCGCCGACCCTACGAACACCGGGGAGCTGTTTTTT. This sequence encodes CSADPTNTGELFF.

As regards this clone: This sample also contains other DNA sequences that code for the same CDR3. This chain connects TRBV29-1 to TRBJ2-7; possible D gene TRBD1, 5 bases. V was trimmed by 1 base and J by 3 bases, leaving 7 bases between them. CDR3 size: 12 residues. From germline, CDR1 is SQVTM and CDR2 ANQGSEA. The CDR3 coding sequence is TGCAGCGTTGAAGGGACAAGCTACGAGCAGTACTTC. Amino acid sequence: CSVEGTSYEQYF.

This clone has more than one count but fewer than ten. The gene calls are TRBV29-1 and TRBJ1-2; D unclear. Germline lookup yields CDR1 SQVTM and CDR2 ANQGSEA. V lost 4 bases and J 2 bases, leaving 11 bases between the germline ends. The CDR3 runs 13 residues. CDR3 sequence reads: CSVVGSRNYGYTF. The CDR3 nucleotides are TGCAGCGTTGTTGGCAGTAGAAACTATGGCTACACCTTC.

The chain has TRBV27 and TRBJ1-1, with a weak D call TRBD1 (5 bases). This CDR3 is built from 11 residues. Trimming left V 6 bases short and J 7 bases short, with 9 bases between. Germline CDR1 and CDR2: MNHEY and SMNVEV (reference sequence). In DNA form, the CDR3 reads TGTGCCAGCAGCAAAGGGGTTGAAGCTTTCTTT. Translated: CASSKGVEAFF.

The genes are TRBV5-1 and TRBJ1-1, with TRBD1 as a possible D gene (5 bases). Deletions cut 1 base from V and 7 bases from J, with 17 bases between. From germline, CDR1 is SGHRS and CDR2 YFSETQ. The CDR3 loop spans 15 amino acids. CDR3 DNA: TGCGCCAGCAGCTTGCCTACTCAGGGTTTTGTTGAAGCTTTCTTT. Translation gives CASSLPTQGFVEAFF.

The chain couples TRBV2 to TRBJ2-2; no reliable D call. This CDR3 spans 14 amino acids. The V gene's germline CDR1 is SNHLY and CDR2 FYNNEI. Trimming removed 4 bases at V and 6 bases at J, with 12 bases between. The chain's CDR3 is CASSGPPKPGELFF. CDR3 in DNA: TGTGCCAGCAGTGGGCCCCCGAAACCCGGGGAGCTGTTTTTT.

This clone was counted once. V gene TRBV5-1 combines with J gene TRBJ1-1; 7 nucleotides line up with TRBD1. In germline, CDR1 is SGHRS, CDR2 YFSETQ. J lost 1 base, V lost 3 bases, and 3 bases had no gene match. There are 14 residues in the CDR3. The CDR3 nucleotides are TGCGCCAGCAGCTCAACAGGGGCGAACACTGAAGCTTTCTTT. The encoded protein is CASSSTGANTEAFF.

The rearrangement uses TRBV16 and TRBJ1-2, with D possibly matching TRBD1 (5 bases). The length of the CDR3 is 15 residues. Trimming removed 3 bases at V and 2 bases at J, with 13 bases between. CDR1 and CDR2 from the germline V gene are KGHSY and FQNENV. CDR3 in DNA: TGTGCCAGCAGCCACTCAGGGACGGGGAACTATGGCTACACCTTC. It specifies CASSHSGTGNYGYTF.

The V and J genes are TRBV27 and TRBJ2-7; no reliable D call. Germline V lookup: CDR1 MNHEY, CDR2 SMNVEV (reference sequence). Trimming removed 3 bases from V and 2 bases from J, with 8 bases in between. This CDR3 has 13 amino acids. This chain's CDR3 is CASSLGFTYEQYF. The DNA for the CDR3 is TGTGCCAGCAGTTTGGGCTTCACCTACGAGCAGTACTTC.

About this clone: Since a far larger clone is one base different, this is likely a read error. This sequence joins TRBV4-1 and TRBJ2-7; D may be TRBD1 or TRBD2 (5 bases each). This CDR3 contains 12 residues. Looked up from germline, CDR1 is MGHRA and CDR2 is YSYEKL. V lost 0 bases and J 7 bases, leaving 7 bases between the germline ends. The CDR3 reads CASSQEGDEQYF. CDR3 in DNA: TGCGCCAGCAGCCAAGAGGGGGATGAGCAGTACTTC.

A few counts support this clone. This chain connects TRBV29-1 to TRBJ2-3, with 8 positions matching TRBD2. From germline, CDR1 is SQVTM and CDR2 ANQGSEA. V shed 3 bases, J shed 2 bases, and the junction held 10 bases outside the gene matches. The length of the CDR3 is 16 residues. For the CDR3, the DNA is TGCAGCGTTGAGGTAGTCCAGCGGGAGTACACAGATACGCAGTATTTT. Its translation is CSVEVVQREYTDTQYF.

The rearrangement joins TRBV6-1 to TRBJ2-1; D remains unclear. Germline CDR1 MNHNS, CDR2 SASEGT. The length of the CDR3 is 17 residues. Deletions cut 3 bases from V and 2 bases from J, with 17 bases between. CDR3 sequence: CASSDLSVGTPYNEQFF. In DNA, the CDR3 is TGTGCCAGCAGTGATTTAAGCGTAGGTACCCCCTACAATGAGCAGTTCTTC.

The rearrangement uses TRBV6-4 and TRBJ2-1; 14 bases are shared with TRBD2. The length of the CDR3 is 15 residues. With V trimmed by 4 bases and J by 8 bases, 4 bases remained unmatched. CDR1 and CDR2 (germline): MRHNA, SNTAGT. For the CDR3, the DNA is TGTGCCAGCAGTGTGACTAGCGGGAGGGTGGATGAGCAGTTCTTC. Translation gives CASSVTSGRVDEQFF.

V is TRBV29-1 and J is TRBJ2-1, with D tentatively TRBD2 (6 bases). The V and J ends lost 4 bases and 0 bases respectively, with 16 bases between them. The CDR3 length is 16 residues. CDR1 and CDR2 (germline): SQVTM, ANQGSEA. The CDR3 protein is CSVVGTDTSSYNEQFF. CDR3 coding DNA: TGCAGCGTTGTAGGGACTGATACAAGCTCCTACAATGAGCAGTTCTTC.

The genes are TRBV11-1 and TRBJ1-1, with 8 bases that match TRBD1. The CDR3 spans 14 residues. From germline, CDR1 is SGHAT and CDR2 FQDESV (reference sequence). The trim removed 5 bases at V and 1 base at J, leaving 3 bases unmatched. For the CDR3, the DNA is TGTGCCAGCAGCCTACAGGGGGGGAACACTGAAGCTTTCTTT. Residues: CASSLQGGNTEAFF.